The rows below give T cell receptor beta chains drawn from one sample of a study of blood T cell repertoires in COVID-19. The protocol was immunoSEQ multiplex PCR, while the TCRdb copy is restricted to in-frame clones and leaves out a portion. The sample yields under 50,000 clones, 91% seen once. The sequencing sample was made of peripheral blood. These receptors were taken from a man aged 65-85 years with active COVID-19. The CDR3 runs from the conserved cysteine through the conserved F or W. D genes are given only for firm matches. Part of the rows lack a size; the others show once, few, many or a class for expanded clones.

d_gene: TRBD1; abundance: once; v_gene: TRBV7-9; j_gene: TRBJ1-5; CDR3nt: TGTGCCAGCAGCTTAGCCGACAGGGGAAGCAATCAGCCCCAGCATTTT; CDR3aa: CASSLADRGSNQPQHF
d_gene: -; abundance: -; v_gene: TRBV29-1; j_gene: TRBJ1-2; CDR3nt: TGCAGCGTTCGAGCTGATGCGGATGGCTACACCTTC; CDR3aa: CSVRADADGYTF
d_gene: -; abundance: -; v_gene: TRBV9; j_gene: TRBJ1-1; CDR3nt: TGTGCCAGCAGCGGGAGGGTGAACACTGAAGCTTTCTTT; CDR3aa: CASSGRVNTEAFF
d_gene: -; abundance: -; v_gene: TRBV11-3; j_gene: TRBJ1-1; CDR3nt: TGTGCCAGCACCCCGATAGAGAACACTGAAGCTTTCTTT; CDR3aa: CASTPIENTEAFF
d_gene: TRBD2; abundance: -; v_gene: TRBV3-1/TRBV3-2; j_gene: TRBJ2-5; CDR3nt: TGTGCCAGCAGCCAAGGGCGGGGGGGCCAAGAGACCCAGTACTTC; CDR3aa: CASSQGRGGQETQYF
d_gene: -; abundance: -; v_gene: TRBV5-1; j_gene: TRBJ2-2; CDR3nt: TGCGCCAGCAGCTTCTCAGGGGACACCGGGGAGCTGTTTTTT; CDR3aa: CASSFSGDTGELFF
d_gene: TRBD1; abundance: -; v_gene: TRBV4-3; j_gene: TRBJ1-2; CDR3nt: TGCGCCAGCAGCCAGACAGGGGACTATGGCTACACCTTC; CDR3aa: CASSQTGDYGYTF
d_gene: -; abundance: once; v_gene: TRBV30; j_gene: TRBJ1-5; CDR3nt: TGTGCCTGGAGCGCCGGGACAAGCGATCAGCCCCAGCATTTT; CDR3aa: CAWSAGTSDQPQHF
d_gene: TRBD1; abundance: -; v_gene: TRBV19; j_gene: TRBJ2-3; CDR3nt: TGTGCCAGTAGTAGGGACAGGGGAACAGATACGCAGTATTTT; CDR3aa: CASSRDRGTDTQYF
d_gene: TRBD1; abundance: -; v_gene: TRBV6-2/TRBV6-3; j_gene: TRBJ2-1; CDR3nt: TGTGCCAGCAGTCGGACAGGGGGCGATGAGCAGTTCTTC; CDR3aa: CASSRTGGDEQFF
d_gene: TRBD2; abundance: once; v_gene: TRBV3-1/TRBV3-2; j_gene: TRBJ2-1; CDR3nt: TGTGCCAGCAGCCACGGGGGCGGGGGGGCCCCACGGCTTGAGCAGTTCTTC; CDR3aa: CASSHGGGGAPRLEQFF
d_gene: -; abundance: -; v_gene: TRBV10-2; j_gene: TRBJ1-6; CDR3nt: TGCGCCAGCAGTGAATGGGGCGGTGATTCACCCCTCCACTTT; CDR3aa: CASSEWGGDSPLHF
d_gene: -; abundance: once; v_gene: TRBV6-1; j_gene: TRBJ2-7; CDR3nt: TGTGCCAGCAGTGAAACACGGGACACTTCCTACGAGCAGTACTTC; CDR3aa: CASSETRDTSYEQYF
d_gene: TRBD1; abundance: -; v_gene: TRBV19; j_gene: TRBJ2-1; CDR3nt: TGTGCCAGTAGGCCCCGGGGGACAGGGTACTACAATGAGCAGTTCTTC; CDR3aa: CASRPRGTGYYNEQFF
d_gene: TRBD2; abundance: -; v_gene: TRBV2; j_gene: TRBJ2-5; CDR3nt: TGTGCCAGCACTGGGACTAGTGTCCGTGAGACCCAGTACTTC; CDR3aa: CASTGTSVRETQYF
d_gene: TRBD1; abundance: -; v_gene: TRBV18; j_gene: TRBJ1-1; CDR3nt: TGTGCCAGCTCACCAGGGGCAGGGGGGACTGAAGCTTTCTTT; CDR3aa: CASSPGAGGTEAFF
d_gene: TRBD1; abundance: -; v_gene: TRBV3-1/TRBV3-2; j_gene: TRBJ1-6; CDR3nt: TGTGCCAGCAGCCGCGGGACAGCGAATTCACCCCTCCACTTT; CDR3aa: CASSRGTANSPLHF
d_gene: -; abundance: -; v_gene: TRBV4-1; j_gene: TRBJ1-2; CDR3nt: TGCGCCAGCAGCCAAGATTACAGAACTAACTATGGCTACACCTTC; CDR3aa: CASSQDYRTNYGYTF
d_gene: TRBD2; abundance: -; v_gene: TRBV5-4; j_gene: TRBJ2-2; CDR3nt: TGTGCCAGCAGCGCAGTTAGCGGGGGAGGGACCGGGGAGCTGTTTTTT; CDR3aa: CASSAVSGGGTGELFF
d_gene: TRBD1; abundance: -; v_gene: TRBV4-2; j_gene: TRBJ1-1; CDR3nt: TGTGCCAGCAGCCAAGGAAGGACAGGTCTGGAGGCTTTCTTT; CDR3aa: CASSQGRTGLEAFF